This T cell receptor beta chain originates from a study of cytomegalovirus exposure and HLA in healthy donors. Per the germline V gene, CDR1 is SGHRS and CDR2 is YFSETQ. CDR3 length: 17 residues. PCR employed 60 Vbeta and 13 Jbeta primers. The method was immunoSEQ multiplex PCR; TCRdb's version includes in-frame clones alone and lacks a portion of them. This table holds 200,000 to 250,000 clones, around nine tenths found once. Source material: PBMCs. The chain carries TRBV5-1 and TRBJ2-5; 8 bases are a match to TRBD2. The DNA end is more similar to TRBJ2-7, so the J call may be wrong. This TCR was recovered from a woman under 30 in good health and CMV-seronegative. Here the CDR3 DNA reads TGCGCCAGCAGCTTAACGTTCCCGGGGGGGAGCTCCTACGAGCAGTACTTC. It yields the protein CASSLTFPGGSSYEQYF.